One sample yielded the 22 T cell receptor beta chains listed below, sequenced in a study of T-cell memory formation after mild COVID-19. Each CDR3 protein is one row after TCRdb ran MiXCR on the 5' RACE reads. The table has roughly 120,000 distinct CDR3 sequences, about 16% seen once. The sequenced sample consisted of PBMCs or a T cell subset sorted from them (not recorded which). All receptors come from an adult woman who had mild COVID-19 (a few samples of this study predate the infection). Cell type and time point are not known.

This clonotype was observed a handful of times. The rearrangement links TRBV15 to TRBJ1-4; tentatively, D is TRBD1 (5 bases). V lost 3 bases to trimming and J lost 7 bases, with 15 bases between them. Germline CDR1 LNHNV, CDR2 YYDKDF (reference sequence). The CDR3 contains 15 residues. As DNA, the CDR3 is TGTGCCACCAGCAGCGAACGGGGGGTTGCTGAAAAACTGTTTTTT. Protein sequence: CATSSERGVAEKLFF.

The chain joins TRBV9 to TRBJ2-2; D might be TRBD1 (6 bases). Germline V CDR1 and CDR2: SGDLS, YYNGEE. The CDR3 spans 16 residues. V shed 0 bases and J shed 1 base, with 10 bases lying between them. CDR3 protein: CASSVGGRGNTGELFF. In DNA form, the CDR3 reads TGTGCCAGCAGCGTAGGCGGCAGGGGGAACACCGGGGAGCTGTTTTTT.

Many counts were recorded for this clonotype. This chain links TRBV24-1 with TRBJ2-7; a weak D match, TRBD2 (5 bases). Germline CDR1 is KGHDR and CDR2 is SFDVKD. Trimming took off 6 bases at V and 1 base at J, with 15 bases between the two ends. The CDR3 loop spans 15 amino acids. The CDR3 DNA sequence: TGTGCCACCAGTCCCGGGATCCTAGGATCCTACGAGCAGTACTTC. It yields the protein CATSPGILGSYEQYF.

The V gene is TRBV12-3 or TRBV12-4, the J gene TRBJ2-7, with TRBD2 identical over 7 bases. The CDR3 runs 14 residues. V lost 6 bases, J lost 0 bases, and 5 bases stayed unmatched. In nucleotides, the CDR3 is TGTGCCAGCAGGACTAGCCGGAGCTCCTACGAGCAGTACTTC. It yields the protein CASRTSRSSYEQYF.

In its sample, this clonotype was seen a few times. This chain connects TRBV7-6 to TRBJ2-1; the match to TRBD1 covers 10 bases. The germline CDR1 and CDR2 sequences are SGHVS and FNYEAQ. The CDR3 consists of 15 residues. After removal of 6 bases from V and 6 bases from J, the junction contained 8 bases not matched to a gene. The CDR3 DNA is TGTGCCAGCAGAACGCCGGGACAGGGGAGCAATGAGCAGTTCTTC. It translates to CASRTPGQGSNEQFF.

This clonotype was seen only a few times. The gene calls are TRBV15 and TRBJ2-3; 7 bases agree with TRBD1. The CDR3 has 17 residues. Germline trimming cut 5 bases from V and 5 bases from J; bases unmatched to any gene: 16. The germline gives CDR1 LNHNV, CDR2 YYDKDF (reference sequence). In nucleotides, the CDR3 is TGTGCCACCAGCGCCCGACTCATACAGGGGTCAGGAGATACGCAGTATTTT. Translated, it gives CATSARLIQGSGDTQYF.

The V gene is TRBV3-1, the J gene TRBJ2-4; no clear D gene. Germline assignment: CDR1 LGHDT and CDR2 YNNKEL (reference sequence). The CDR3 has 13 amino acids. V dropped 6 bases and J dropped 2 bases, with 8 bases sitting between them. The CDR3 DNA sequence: TGTGCCAGCAGTTTTAGGACCAAAAACATTCAGTACTTC. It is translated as CASSFRTKNIQYF.

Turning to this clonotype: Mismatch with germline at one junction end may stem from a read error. Here the CDR3 DNA reads TGCAGCGTAGTTCGGGATCCCGGAAGCTCCTCCGAGCAGTACTTC. This sequence encodes CSVVRDPGSSSEQYF. V usage is TRBV29-1 and J usage is TRBJ2-7; D possibly corresponds to TRBD2 (5 bases). The CDR3 has 15 residues. Germline V lookup: CDR1 SQVTM, CDR2 ANQGSEA.

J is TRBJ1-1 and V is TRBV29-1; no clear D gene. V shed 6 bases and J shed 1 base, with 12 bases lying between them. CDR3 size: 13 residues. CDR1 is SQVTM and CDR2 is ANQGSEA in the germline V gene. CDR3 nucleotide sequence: TGCAGCGTGCTACCTTGGGGGAACACTGAAGCTTTCTTT. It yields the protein CSVLPWGNTEAFF. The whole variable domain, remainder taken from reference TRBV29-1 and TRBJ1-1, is SAVISQKPSRDICQRGTSLTIQCQVDSQVTMMFWYRQQPGQSLTLIATANQGSEATYESGFVIDKFPISRPNLTFSTLTVSNMSPEDSSIYLCSVLPWGNTEAFFGQGTRLTVV.

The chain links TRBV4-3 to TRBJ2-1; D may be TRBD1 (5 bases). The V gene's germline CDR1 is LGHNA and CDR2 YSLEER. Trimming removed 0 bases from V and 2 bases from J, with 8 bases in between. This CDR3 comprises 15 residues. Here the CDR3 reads CASSQDRVTYNEQFF. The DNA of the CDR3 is TGCGCCAGCAGCCAAGACAGGGTGACCTACAATGAGCAGTTCTTC.

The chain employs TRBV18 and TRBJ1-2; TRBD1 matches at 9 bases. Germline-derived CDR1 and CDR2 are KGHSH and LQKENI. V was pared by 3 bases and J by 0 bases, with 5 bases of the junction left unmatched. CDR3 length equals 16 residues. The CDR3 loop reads CASSPGQGTTNYGYTF. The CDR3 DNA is TGTGCCAGCTCACCGGGACAGGGTACAACTAACTATGGCTACACCTTC. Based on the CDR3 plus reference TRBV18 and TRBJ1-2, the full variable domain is NAGVMQNPRHLVRRRGQEARLRCSPMKGHSHVYWYRQLPEEGLKFMVYLQKENIIDESGMPKERFSAEFPKEGPSILRIQQVVRGDSAAYFCASSPGQGTTNYGYTFGSGTRLTVV.

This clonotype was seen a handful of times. This CDR3 reads CASSPHGNTEAFF. The CDR3 nucleotides are TGTGCCAGCAGCCCGCACGGTAACACTGAAGCTTTCTTT. The gene calls are TRBV3-1 and TRBJ1-1; D gene uncertain. The V end lost 4 bases, the J end lost 2 bases, and 8 bases lay between the germline ends. Germline loops: CDR1 LGHDT, CDR2 YNNKEL (reference sequence). The CDR3 spans 13 residues.

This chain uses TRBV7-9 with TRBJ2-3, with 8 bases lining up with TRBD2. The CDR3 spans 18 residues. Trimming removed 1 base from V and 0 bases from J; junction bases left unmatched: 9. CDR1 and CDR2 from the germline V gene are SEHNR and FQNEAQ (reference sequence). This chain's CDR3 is CASSLGGASGPSTDTQYF. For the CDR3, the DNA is TGTGCCAGCAGCTTAGGTGGTGCTAGCGGGCCTAGCACAGATACGCAGTATTTT.

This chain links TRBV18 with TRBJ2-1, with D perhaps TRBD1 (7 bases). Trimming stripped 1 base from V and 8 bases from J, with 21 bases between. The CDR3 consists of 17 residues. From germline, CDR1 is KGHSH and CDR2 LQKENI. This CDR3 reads CASSPLLLEGALDEQFF. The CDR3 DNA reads TGTGCCAGCTCACCACTGTTGTTGGAGGGGGCTCTCGATGAGCAGTTCTTC.

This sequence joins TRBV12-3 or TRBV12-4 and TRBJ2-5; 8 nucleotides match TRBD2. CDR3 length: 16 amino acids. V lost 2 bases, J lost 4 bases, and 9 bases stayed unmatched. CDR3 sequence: CASSLKAGVFRETQYF. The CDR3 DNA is TGTGCCAGCAGTTTAAAAGCGGGAGTATTCCGAGAGACCCAGTACTTC.

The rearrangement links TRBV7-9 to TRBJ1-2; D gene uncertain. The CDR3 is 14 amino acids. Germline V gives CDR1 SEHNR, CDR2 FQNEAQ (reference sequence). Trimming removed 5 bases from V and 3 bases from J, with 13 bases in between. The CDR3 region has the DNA TGTGCCAGCAGCCATCACAACCCGGACTATGGCTACACCTTC. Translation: CASSHHNPDYGYTF. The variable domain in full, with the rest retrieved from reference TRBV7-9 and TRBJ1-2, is DTGVSQNPRHKITKRGQNVTFRCDPISEHNRLYWYRQTLGQGPEFLTYFQNEAQLEKSRLLSDRFSAERPKGSFSTLEIQRTEQGDSAMYLCASSHHNPDYGYTFGSGTRLTVV.

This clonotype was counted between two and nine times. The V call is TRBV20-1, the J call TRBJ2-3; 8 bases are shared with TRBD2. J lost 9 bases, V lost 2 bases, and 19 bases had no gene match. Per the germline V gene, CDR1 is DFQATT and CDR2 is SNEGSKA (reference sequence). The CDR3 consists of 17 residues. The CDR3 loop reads CSARIGPAGASGGTQYF. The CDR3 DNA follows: TGCAGTGCTAGAATAGGCCCAGCGGGGGCCTCGGGTGGCACGCAGTATTTT.

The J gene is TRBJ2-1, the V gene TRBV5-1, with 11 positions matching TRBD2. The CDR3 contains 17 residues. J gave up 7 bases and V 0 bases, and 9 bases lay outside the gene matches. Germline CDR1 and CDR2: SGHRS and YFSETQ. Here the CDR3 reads CASSLVSGLAEKNEQFF. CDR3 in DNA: TGCGCCAGCAGCTTGGTTTCGGGACTAGCGGAGAAAAATGAGCAGTTCTTC.

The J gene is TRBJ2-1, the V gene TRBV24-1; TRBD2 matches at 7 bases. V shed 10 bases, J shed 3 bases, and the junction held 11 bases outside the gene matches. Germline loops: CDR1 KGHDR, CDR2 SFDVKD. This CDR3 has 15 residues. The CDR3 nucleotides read TGTGCCACGAGCGACCGGGACTACGACTACAATGAGCAGTTCTTC. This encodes CATSDRDYDYNEQFF.

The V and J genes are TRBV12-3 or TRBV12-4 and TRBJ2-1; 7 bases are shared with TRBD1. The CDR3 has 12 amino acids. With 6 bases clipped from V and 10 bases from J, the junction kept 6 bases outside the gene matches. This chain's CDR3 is CASSPHRGEQFF. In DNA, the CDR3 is TGTGCCAGCAGCCCCCACAGGGGAGAGCAGTTCTTC.

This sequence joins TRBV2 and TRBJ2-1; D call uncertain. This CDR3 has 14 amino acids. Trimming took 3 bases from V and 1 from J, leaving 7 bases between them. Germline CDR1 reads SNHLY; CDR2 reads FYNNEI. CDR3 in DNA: TGTGCCAGCAGTGACGGTTATTCCTACAATGAGCAGTTCTTC. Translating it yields CASSDGYSYNEQFF.

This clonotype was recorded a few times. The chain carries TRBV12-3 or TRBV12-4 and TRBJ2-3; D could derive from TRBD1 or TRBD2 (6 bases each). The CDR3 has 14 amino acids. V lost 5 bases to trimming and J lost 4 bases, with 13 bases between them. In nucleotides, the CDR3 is TGTGCCAGCAGTCCGGGGGCTATGGCAGATACGCAGTATTTT. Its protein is CASSPGAMADTQYF.